These 24 T cell receptor beta chains were all obtained from the same sample, sequenced in a study of blood T cells in healthy people across ages. Primers used in a second PCR of about 6 to 11 cycles were a sample-barcoded 5' primer and a J-beta primer mix. TCRdb ran MiXCR on the 5' RACE reads and lists one entry per CDR3 protein. The sample lists fewer than 800,000 distinct CDR3 sequences; over 45% were seen once. The sequenced sample consisted of blood. The receptor source for this set is a woman in her sixties in good health.

The chain is built from TRBV7-2 and TRBJ2-1; tentative D call: TRBD1 (5 bases). The V and J ends lost 4 bases and 0 bases respectively, with 19 bases between them. CDR1 and CDR2 from the germline V gene are SGHTA and FQGNSA. The CDR3 totals 18 residues. The chain's CDR3 is CASSSWGIQEYSYNEQFF. The CDR3 DNA reads TGTGCCAGCAGCTCCTGGGGTATACAGGAATACTCCTACAATGAGCAGTTCTTC.

This clonotype was seen at least ten times. This sequence joins TRBV9 and TRBJ2-7; D call uncertain. V gave up 3 bases and J gave up 6 bases, with 16 bases separating them. The germline gives CDR1 SGDLS, CDR2 YYNGEE. The CDR3 loop spans 14 amino acids. Here the CDR3 DNA reads TGTGCCAGCAGCGCCCTCATGGATCCGGGCGAGCAGTACTTC. It yields the protein CASSALMDPGEQYF.

As to this clonotype: A much larger clone differs from this one at a single base, so this may be a read error. The chain employs TRBV29-1 and TRBJ2-5; 8 bases match TRBD1. This CDR3 comprises 13 residues. CDR1 is SQVTM, CDR2 ANQGSEA, per germline. V gave up 4 bases and J gave up 13 bases; unmatched junction bases: 14. The CDR3, as DNA: TGCAGCGTTGGGGGGACAGGATTTGACGAGCGGTACTTC. The encoded protein is CSVGGTGFDERYF.

Only a few counts were recorded for this clonotype. The CDR3 nucleotides are TGTGCCAGCAGCCAAGGAGACTCTGGGGCCAACGTCCTGACTTTC. Amino acids: CASSQGDSGANVLTF. The chain combines TRBV7-9 with TRBJ2-6; D uncertain. The germline gives CDR1 SEHNR, CDR2 FQNEAQ (reference sequence). This CDR3 region has 15 residues. V lost 5 bases to trimming and J lost 0 bases, with 8 bases between them.

The chain uses TRBV7-3 and TRBJ2-7; D perhaps matches TRBD1 (6 bases). Germline values: CDR1 SGHTA, CDR2 FQGTGA. This CDR3 has 14 residues. V was cut by 6 bases and J by 7 bases, with 19 bases left in between. The CDR3: CASSSAGETKEQYF. CDR3 nucleotide sequence: TGTGCCAGCAGTTCGGCAGGGGAAACGAAGGAGCAGTACTTC.

The J gene is TRBJ2-3, the V gene TRBV29-1; 9 bases map to TRBD2. The ends lost 5 bases at V and 5 bases at J; junction bases unmatched: 5. CDR1 is SQVTM, CDR2 ANQGSEA, per germline. The CDR3 covers 13 residues. CDR3 sequence (DNA): TGCAGCGTTAGGGCTAGCGGGATAGATACGCAGTATTTT. Its translation: CSVRASGIDTQYF.

The V and J genes are TRBV2 and TRBJ2-7, with 8 bases matching TRBD2. Germline CDR1 SNHLY, CDR2 FYNNEI. The CDR3 totals 16 residues. Germline trimming cut 7 bases from V and 0 bases from J; bases unmatched to any gene: 11. Here the CDR3 DNA reads TGTGCCAGCACGGCTCAGTTGGCGGGAGGCTCCTACGAGCAGTACTTC. Its protein product is CASTAQLAGGSYEQYF.

This clonotype was observed a single time. The genes are TRBV20-1 and TRBJ2-3, with D perhaps assigned TRBD1 or TRBD2 (6 bases each). CDR3 length: 13 residues. Per the germline V gene, CDR1 is DFQATT and CDR2 is SNEGSKA (reference sequence). Trimming took 5 bases from V and 1 from J, leaving 10 bases between them. CDR3 DNA: TGCAGTGCTCCAGGGGAGGGCACAGATACGCAGTATTTT. This sequence encodes CSAPGEGTDTQYF.

The table lists this clonotype with many counts. The chain links TRBV7-2 to TRBJ2-7; the match to TRBD1 covers 7 bases. The CDR3 is 16 residues long. V was clipped by 2 bases and J by 6 bases; unmatched bases: 13. Looked up from germline, CDR1 is SGHTA and CDR2 is FQGNSA. CDR3 amino acids: CASSLNGPRTGGEQYF. In nucleotides, the CDR3 is TGTGCCAGCAGCTTAAATGGGCCACGGACAGGCGGCGAGCAGTACTTC.

With regard to this clonotype: A much larger clone lies one base from this, so it may be a read error. V is TRBV29-1 and J is TRBJ2-5; 11 nucleotides align to TRBD2. CDR3 length: 13 amino acids. The germline CDR1 and CDR2 sequences are SQVTM and ANQGSEA. CDR3 sequence reads: CSVPGLAEEAQYF. Written as DNA, the CDR3 is TGCAGCGTTCCGGGACTAGCGGAAGAGGCCCAGTACTTC. The variable domain in full, with the rest retrieved from reference TRBV29-1 and TRBJ2-5, is SAVISQKPSRDICQRGTSLTIQCQVDSQVTMMFWYRQQPGQSLTLIATANQGSEATYESGFVIDKFPISRPNLTFSTLTVSNMSPEDSSIYLCSVPGLAEEAQYFGPGTRLLVL.

The gene calls are TRBV7-2 and TRBJ2-7, with a tentative D call TRBD2 (7 bases). From germline, CDR1 is SGHTA and CDR2 FQGNSA. Trimming removed 10 bases from V and 0 bases from J, with 19 bases in between. The length of the CDR3 is 15 residues. CDR3 in amino acids: CANNGGQGSSYEQYF. CDR3 bases: TGTGCCAACAACGGGGGGCAGGGAAGCTCCTACGAGCAGTACTTC.

This clonotype turned up a few times. The V call is TRBV29-1, the J call TRBJ2-4; 13 nucleotides agree with TRBD2. Looked up from germline, CDR1 is SQVTM and CDR2 is ANQGSEA. The J segment lost 15 bases and the V segment lost 7 bases, leaving 9 bases of the junction unmatched. The CDR3 has 12 residues. The CDR3 region is CSARLAGGGAYF. DNA of the CDR3: TGCAGCGCCCGACTAGCGGGAGGTGGGGCGTACTTC. Full variable domain (rest looked up from reference TRBV29-1 and TRBJ2-4): SAVISQKPSRDICQRGTSLTIQCQVDSQVTMMFWYRQQPGQSLTLIATANQGSEATYESGFVIDKFPISRPNLTFSTLTVSNMSPEDSSIYLCSARLAGGGAYFGAGTRLSVL.

This clonotype was counted a few times. The gene calls are TRBV20-1 and TRBJ2-1, with D perhaps TRBD2 (6 bases). This CDR3 is built from 14 residues. The germline CDR1 and CDR2 sequences are DFQATT and SNEGSKA (reference sequence). Between the trimmed V and J ends, which lost 2 bases and 8 bases, there was a span of 16 bases. Here the CDR3 reads CSARRTTPGDEQFF. CDR3 DNA: TGCAGTGCTAGAAGGACTACCCCCGGGGATGAGCAGTTCTTC.

This clonotype was picked up many times. The chain is built from TRBV29-1 and TRBJ2-7; tentatively, D is TRBD1 (5 bases). Germline values: CDR1 SQVTM, CDR2 ANQGSEA. This CDR3 comprises 11 residues. Deletions cut 4 bases from V and 7 bases from J, with 11 bases between. CDR3 protein: CSVGRVEEQYF. Written as DNA, the CDR3 is TGCAGCGTTGGCAGGGTGGAAGAGCAGTACTTC.

In this sample, this clonotype turned up once. This CDR3 is CASRRQGSDNEQFF. CDR3 nucleotides: TGTGCCAGCAGGAGACAGGGGTCAGACAATGAGCAGTTCTTC. V and J are TRBV27 and TRBJ2-1; 8 bases are a match to TRBD1. The V segment lost 6 bases and the J segment 5 bases; nucleotides outside the gene matches: 6. This CDR3 has 14 amino acids. Germline V gene data show CDR1 as MNHEY and CDR2 as SMNVEV (reference sequence).

V usage is TRBV12-3 or TRBV12-4 and J usage is TRBJ1-2, with TRBD1 matching 7 bases. V lost 7 bases, J lost 4 bases, and 18 bases stayed unmatched. This CDR3 spans 17 amino acids. In DNA, the CDR3 is TGTGCCAGCACTCGTCACAGGGGCCTCAAGGTGGTCTATGGCTACACCTTC. Residues: CASTRHRGLKVVYGYTF.

The chain joins TRBV12-3 or TRBV12-4 to TRBJ1-2; the D is unclear. Trimming stripped 4 bases from V and 7 bases from J, with 13 bases between. CDR3 length: 13 residues. CDR3 in amino acids: CASSYRAPGGYTF. The CDR3 bases are TGTGCCAGCAGTTACCGGGCCCCGGGTGGCTACACCTTC.

The rearrangement links TRBV7-2 to TRBJ2-5, with unresolved D. The germline V and J ends were trimmed by 6 bases and 1 base, with 9 bases remaining between them. The CDR3 contains 13 residues. Germline-derived CDR1 and CDR2 are SGHTA and FQGNSA. The CDR3 loop reads CASSIRFQETQYF. As DNA, the CDR3 is TGTGCCAGCAGTATACGGTTCCAAGAGACCCAGTACTTC.

There are a few counts of this clonotype. The chain recombines TRBV12-3 or TRBV12-4 with TRBJ1-5; weak D call: TRBD1 (6 bases). This CDR3 is built from 14 residues. V lost 6 bases, J lost 3 bases, and 12 bases lay in between. The CDR3 reads CASSRGHPNQPQHF. In DNA form, the CDR3 reads TGTGCCAGCAGCCGGGGGCATCCCAATCAGCCCCAGCATTTT.

The chain links TRBV7-2 to TRBJ2-7; 9 bases are a match to TRBD2. This CDR3 region has 14 residues. Germline-derived CDR1 and CDR2 are SGHTA and FQGNSA. The V gene end was trimmed by 9 bases and the J gene end by 0 bases; junction bases not matched to a gene: 6. The CDR3 sequence is CASKLAGPSYEQYF. DNA for the CDR3: TGTGCCAGTAAGCTAGCGGGACCCTCCTACGAGCAGTACTTC.

The chain employs TRBV25-1 and TRBJ2-7; 8 positions match TRBD2. The germline V gene has CDR1 MGHDK and CDR2 SYGVNS. V lost 5 bases, J lost 1 base, and 10 bases stayed unmatched. This CDR3 is 16 amino acids long. CDR3 nucleotides: TGTGCCAGCAGTAACCAGGTAACTAGCGGATCCTACGAGCAGTACTTC. Its protein is CASSNQVTSGSYEQYF.

CDR3 sequence reads: CSVPPPGTNEQFF. DNA of the CDR3: TGCAGTGTCCCGCCCCCGGGGACCAATGAGCAGTTCTTC. V usage is TRBV29-1 and J usage is TRBJ2-1, with D perhaps matching TRBD1 or TRBD2 (5 bases each). The CDR3 is 13 amino acids. Per the germline V gene, CDR1 is SQVTM and CDR2 is ANQGSEA.

This clonotype was counted a few times. The rearrangement uses TRBV6-5 and TRBJ1-2; the D gene is possibly TRBD1 (5 bases). The CDR3 length is 13 residues. Germline V gene lookup returns CDR1 MNHEY and CDR2 SVGAGI. Trimming cost V 4 bases and J 6 bases, with 12 bases left between them. CDR3 nucleotide sequence: TGTGCCAGCAGTTCAAGACAGCAGGATGGCTACACCTTC. Encoded protein: CASSSRQQDGYTF.

This clonotype has just one count. V and J are TRBV28 and TRBJ2-4, with D unresolved. The V gene lost 4 bases and the J gene lost 0 bases, with 10 bases spanning the gap. The CDR3 length is 15 residues. CDR1 and CDR2 from the germline V gene are MDHEN and SYDVKM. The CDR3 sequence is CASSSPSLAKNIQYF. The CDR3 DNA sequence: TGTGCCAGCAGTTCGCCCAGTTTAGCCAAAAACATTCAGTACTTC.